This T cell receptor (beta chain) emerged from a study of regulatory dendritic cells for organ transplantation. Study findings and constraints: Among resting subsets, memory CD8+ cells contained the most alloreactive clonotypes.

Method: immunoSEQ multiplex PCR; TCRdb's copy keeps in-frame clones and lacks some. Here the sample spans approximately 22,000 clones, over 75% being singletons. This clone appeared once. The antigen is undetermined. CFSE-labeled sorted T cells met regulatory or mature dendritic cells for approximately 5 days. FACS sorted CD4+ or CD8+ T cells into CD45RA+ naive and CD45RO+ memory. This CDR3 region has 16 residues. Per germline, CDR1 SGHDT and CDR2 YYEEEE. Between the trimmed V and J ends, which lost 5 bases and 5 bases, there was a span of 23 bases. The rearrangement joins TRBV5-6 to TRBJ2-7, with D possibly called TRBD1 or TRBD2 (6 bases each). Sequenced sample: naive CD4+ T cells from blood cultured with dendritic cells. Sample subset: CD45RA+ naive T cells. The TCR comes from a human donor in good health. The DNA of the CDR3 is TGTGCCAGCAGACTAGGGGGGTCCGACTACTACGACGAGCAGTACTTC. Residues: CASRLGGSDYYDEQYF. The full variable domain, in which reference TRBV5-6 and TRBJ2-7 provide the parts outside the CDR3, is DAGVTQSPTHLIKTRGQQVTLRCSPKSGHDTVSWYQQALGQGPQFIFQYYEEEERQRGNFPDRFSGHQFPNYSSELNVNALLLGDSALYLCASRLGGSDYYDEQYFGPGTRLTVT.